This T cell receptor (beta chain) comes out of a study of human T cells and chemical hapten exposure. Study overall: Alopecia universalis, totalis or areata was present in patients who were mostly female.

Time point noted: pre-sensitization, week 0. Treatment meaning: therapeutic diphenylcyclopropenone sensitization with weekly scalp DPC. Blood draws came first, before each patch test. Individual cDNA molecules received unique molecular identifiers in the library. Per the original methods: The number of TCRs in each sample had a median of around 96,000 and spanned about 20,000 to 690,600. TCRdb independently ran MiXCR on the RACE reads; one entry per CDR3 protein. The V and J calls shown here were made by TCRdb, not taken from the authors' results. Of 300,000 to 400,000 distinct CDR3 sequences listed, around 5.5% are singletons. This CDR3 is 14 amino acids long. Trimming stripped 3 bases from V and 5 bases from J, with 13 bases between. Germline CDR1 is MNHEY and CDR2 is SMNVEV (reference sequence).

The TCR sequence derives from a woman between 50 and 59 years old with alopecia areata. Some clones in this sample may be carry-over from other donors' samples. The specimen comprised whole blood, sampled in connection with sensitization to the hapten diphenylcyclopropenone (DPC). V and J are TRBV27 and TRBJ1-1; D gene ambiguous. The CDR3, as DNA: TGTGCCAGCAGTTTCGGGCCCGCGGGGACTGAAGCTTTCTTT. Its translation: CASSFGPAGTEAFF.